The rows below give T cell receptor beta chains drawn from one sample of a study of blood T cell repertoires in COVID-19. Only in-frame clones appear in the TCRdb table, and some are missing; sequencing was by immunoSEQ multiplex PCR. The sample includes more than 150,000 clones, approximately 80% of them seen just once. The sequenced sample consisted of peripheral blood. Receptors were obtained from a woman older than 75 with acute or convalescent COVID-19. Each CDR3 is given with its conserved first and last residue. Each record gives: D gene, clone size, J gene, V gene, CDR3 protein, CDR3 DNA. A D gene is named only where the DNA matches it firmly. Clone size is shown for a subset of rows, as once, few, many or a class of expanded clone.

D gene: -
clone size: -
J gene: TRBJ2-2
V gene: TRBV6-1
CDR3 protein: CASSDPSVLYTGELFF
CDR3 DNA: TGTGCCAGCAGTGATCCCAGCGTCTTGTACACCGGGGAGCTGTTTTTT

D gene: -
clone size: few
J gene: TRBJ1-1
V gene: TRBV4-2
CDR3 protein: CASSQVSGGTEAFF
CDR3 DNA: TGTGCCAGCAGCCAAGTCAGCGGGGGCACTGAAGCTTTCTTT

D gene: -
clone size: -
J gene: TRBJ1-1
V gene: TRBV10-3
CDR3 protein: CAISGHRNANTEAFF
CDR3 DNA: TGTGCCATCAGTGGTCACAGGAATGCGAACACTGAAGCTTTCTTT

D gene: TRBD2
clone size: -
J gene: TRBJ2-5
V gene: TRBV7-3
CDR3 protein: CASSPTGLGGETQYF
CDR3 DNA: TGTGCCAGCAGCCCGACGGGCCTCGGGGGGGAGACCCAGTACTTC

D gene: -
clone size: -
J gene: TRBJ2-1
V gene: TRBV9
CDR3 protein: CASSAGAHNEQFF
CDR3 DNA: TGTGCCAGCAGCGCTGGGGCGCACAATGAGCAGTTCTTC

D gene: TRBD2
clone size: -
J gene: TRBJ2-2
V gene: TRBV5-4
CDR3 protein: CASSLAPGGDTGELFF
CDR3 DNA: TGTGCCAGCAGCTTGGCACCGGGGGGGGACACCGGGGAGCTGTTTTTT

D gene: -
clone size: -
J gene: TRBJ2-6
V gene: TRBV4-1
CDR3 protein: CASSQGGGASGANVLTF
CDR3 DNA: TGCGCCAGCAGCCAAGGCGGAGGCGCATCTGGGGCCAACGTCCTGACTTTC

D gene: -
clone size: -
J gene: TRBJ1-1
V gene: TRBV20-1
CDR3 protein: CSANRNTEAFF
CDR3 DNA: TGCAGTGCTAATCGGAACACTGAAGCTTTCTTT

D gene: TRBD1
clone size: -
J gene: TRBJ2-5
V gene: TRBV11-2
CDR3 protein: CASSLTRGYQETQYF
CDR3 DNA: TGTGCCAGCAGCTTAACCAGGGGGTACCAAGAGACCCAGTACTTC

D gene: -
clone size: -
J gene: TRBJ1-1
V gene: TRBV14
CDR3 protein: CASSPTTRGATEAFF
CDR3 DNA: TGTGCCAGCAGCCCTACGACTCGGGGGGCCACTGAAGCTTTCTTT

D gene: -
clone size: -
J gene: TRBJ2-5
V gene: TRBV7-2
CDR3 protein: CASSIGRGQETQYF
CDR3 DNA: TGTGCCAGCAGCATAGGACGGGGACAAGAGACCCAGTACTTC

D gene: -
clone size: few
J gene: TRBJ1-6
V gene: TRBV4-1
CDR3 protein: CASSQGEFYNSPLHF
CDR3 DNA: TGCGCCAGCAGCCAAGGCGAATTCTATAATTCACCCCTCCACTTT

D gene: TRBD1
clone size: few
J gene: TRBJ1-1
V gene: TRBV6-1
CDR3 protein: CASSDMWGQPMDFF
CDR3 DNA: TGTGCCAGCAGTGACATGTGGGGACAGCCGATGGATTTCTTT

D gene: TRBD1
clone size: -
J gene: TRBJ2-7
V gene: TRBV27
CDR3 protein: CASSSTLGTDYEQYF
CDR3 DNA: TGTGCCAGCAGTTCCACCCTCGGGACAGATTACGAGCAGTACTTC

D gene: TRBD1
clone size: few
J gene: TRBJ1-5
V gene: TRBV18
CDR3 protein: CASSAGTGFHQPQHF
CDR3 DNA: TGTGCCAGCTCCGCCGGGACAGGGTTCCATCAGCCCCAGCATTTT

D gene: TRBD2
clone size: -
J gene: TRBJ2-5
V gene: TRBV5-8
CDR3 protein: CASSLGGVQETQYF
CDR3 DNA: TGTGCCAGCAGCCTTGGGGGGGTGCAAGAGACCCAGTACTTC

D gene: TRBD1
clone size: once
J gene: TRBJ1-5
V gene: TRBV6-1
CDR3 protein: CASSEAWGQGYQPQHF
CDR3 DNA: TGTGCCAGCAGTGAAGCCTGGGGACAGGGATATCAGCCCCAGCATTTT

D gene: -
clone size: -
J gene: TRBJ2-3
V gene: TRBV11-2
CDR3 protein: CASSSRDTQYF
CDR3 DNA: TGTGCCAGCAGCTCTAGAGATACGCAGTATTTT

D gene: -
clone size: -
J gene: TRBJ2-1
V gene: TRBV11-2
CDR3 protein: CASSSSAYNEQFF
CDR3 DNA: TGTGCCAGCAGTTCTAGCGCCTACAATGAGCAGTTCTTC

D gene: -
clone size: -
J gene: TRBJ1-5
V gene: TRBV18
CDR3 protein: CASSAQGGNGRQPQHF
CDR3 DNA: TGTGCCAGCTCAGCACAGGGCGGGAATGGTAGACAGCCCCAGCATTTT

D gene: -
clone size: few
J gene: TRBJ1-1
V gene: TRBV6-5
CDR3 protein: CASSGSREGDTEAFF
CDR3 DNA: TGTGCCAGCAGCGGATCGAGGGAGGGGGACACTGAAGCTTTCTTT

D gene: -
clone size: -
J gene: TRBJ1-1
V gene: TRBV7-9
CDR3 protein: CASSFYEAFF
CDR3 DNA: TGTGCCAGCAGCTTCTATGAAGCTTTCTTT

D gene: -
clone size: -
J gene: TRBJ1-1
V gene: TRBV3-1/TRBV3-2
CDR3 protein: CASSQDAGWGTEAFF
CDR3 DNA: TGTGCCAGCAGCCAAGACGCGGGATGGGGCACTGAAGCTTTCTTT

D gene: -
clone size: -
J gene: TRBJ2-1
V gene: TRBV3-1/TRBV3-2
CDR3 protein: CASSPPVRGYNEQFF
CDR3 DNA: TGTGCCAGCAGCCCCCCGGTAAGAGGATACAATGAGCAGTTCTTC

D gene: -
clone size: -
J gene: TRBJ2-6
V gene: TRBV19
CDR3 protein: CASSPPQGISGANVLTF
CDR3 DNA: TGTGCCAGTAGTCCACCACAGGGAATCTCTGGGGCCAACGTCCTGACTTTC

D gene: -
clone size: -
J gene: TRBJ1-1
V gene: TRBV28
CDR3 protein: CASSFNRNTEAFF
CDR3 DNA: TGTGCCAGCAGTTTTAACAGGAACACTGAAGCTTTCTTT

D gene: -
clone size: -
J gene: TRBJ2-7
V gene: TRBV12-3/TRBV12-4
CDR3 protein: CASSPLATEQYF
CDR3 DNA: TGTGCCAGCAGTCCTTTGGCAACCGAGCAGTACTTC

D gene: TRBD1
clone size: -
J gene: TRBJ2-7
V gene: TRBV5-5
CDR3 protein: CASSGSGTGLQKQYF
CDR3 DNA: TGTGCCAGCAGCGGGTCCGGGACAGGGCTCCAAAAGCAGTACTTC

D gene: TRBD2
clone size: -
J gene: TRBJ2-5
V gene: TRBV5-4
CDR3 protein: CASSQWTSGGETQYF
CDR3 DNA: TGTGCCAGCAGCCAATGGACTAGCGGGGGTGAGACCCAGTACTTC

D gene: TRBD2
clone size: -
J gene: TRBJ2-5
V gene: TRBV3-1/TRBV3-2
CDR3 protein: CASSPSGNQETQYF
CDR3 DNA: TGTGCCAGCAGCCCCAGCGGGAATCAAGAGACCCAGTACTTC

D gene: -
clone size: once
J gene: TRBJ1-1
V gene: TRBV19
CDR3 protein: CASSRGTGKNTEAFF
CDR3 DNA: TGTGCCAGTAGTCGGGGCACAGGGAAGAACACTGAAGCTTTCTTT

D gene: TRBD1
clone size: -
J gene: TRBJ1-1
V gene: TRBV3-1/TRBV3-2
CDR3 protein: CASSTGQLLNTEAFF
CDR3 DNA: TGTGCCAGCAGCACGGGACAGCTACTGAACACTGAAGCTTTCTTT

D gene: -
clone size: -
J gene: TRBJ2-6
V gene: TRBV6-5
CDR3 protein: CASSYSMRTGANVLTF
CDR3 DNA: TGTGCCAGCAGTTACTCGATGAGGACTGGGGCCAACGTCCTGACTTTC

D gene: TRBD2
clone size: -
J gene: TRBJ2-7
V gene: TRBV7-9
CDR3 protein: CASSLPREGLYEQYF
CDR3 DNA: TGTGCCAGCAGCTTACCGCGGGAGGGCCTCTACGAGCAGTACTTC

D gene: TRBD2
clone size: -
J gene: TRBJ2-5
V gene: TRBV28
CDR3 protein: CASTSGLAAKTQYF
CDR3 DNA: TGTGCCAGCACCTCGGGACTAGCGGCAAAGACCCAGTACTTC

D gene: TRBD2
clone size: -
J gene: TRBJ2-1
V gene: TRBV27
CDR3 protein: CASRMTSGGGGEQFF
CDR3 DNA: TGTGCCAGCAGGATGACTAGCGGGGGAGGTGGTGAGCAGTTCTTC

D gene: TRBD2
clone size: -
J gene: TRBJ2-2
V gene: TRBV7-9
CDR3 protein: CASSFLADNTGELFF
CDR3 DNA: TGTGCCAGCAGCTTTCTAGCGGATAACACCGGGGAGCTGTTTTTT

D gene: -
clone size: once
J gene: TRBJ1-4
V gene: TRBV19
CDR3 protein: CASSQNNEKLFF
CDR3 DNA: TGTGCCAGTTCGCAGAATAATGAAAAACTGTTTTTT

D gene: -
clone size: -
J gene: TRBJ2-3
V gene: TRBV2
CDR3 protein: CASSDRVRRGDTQYF
CDR3 DNA: TGTGCCAGCAGTGATCGGGTTCGTAGAGGAGATACGCAGTATTTT

D gene: TRBD1
clone size: -
J gene: TRBJ2-2
V gene: TRBV18
CDR3 protein: CASSDQGDNTGELFF
CDR3 DNA: TGTGCCAGCTCCGATCAGGGGGATAACACCGGGGAGCTGTTTTTT

D gene: TRBD2
clone size: -
J gene: TRBJ2-1
V gene: TRBV7-9
CDR3 protein: CASSLGLAGTNEQFF
CDR3 DNA: TGTGCCAGCAGCTTAGGACTAGCGGGAACCAATGAGCAGTTCTTC

D gene: -
clone size: -
J gene: TRBJ1-3
V gene: TRBV30
CDR3 protein: CAWNVRGGNTIYF
CDR3 DNA: TGTGCCTGGAATGTTAGGGGCGGAAACACCATATATTTT

D gene: TRBD1
clone size: few
J gene: TRBJ1-6
V gene: TRBV18
CDR3 protein: CASSPTVGQVKNSPLHF
CDR3 DNA: TGTGCCAGCTCACCTACTGTCGGACAGGTCAAAAATTCACCCCTCCACTTT

D gene: TRBD1
clone size: -
J gene: TRBJ1-2
V gene: TRBV7-6
CDR3 protein: CASSSTGVGYTF
CDR3 DNA: TGTGCCAGCAGCTCGACAGGGGTGGGCTACACCTTC

D gene: -
clone size: -
J gene: TRBJ1-5
V gene: TRBV10-2
CDR3 protein: CASSESQGLNIQHF
CDR3 DNA: TGCGCCAGCAGTGAGAGTCAGGGGCTTAACATCCAGCATTTT

D gene: -
clone size: -
J gene: TRBJ1-6
V gene: TRBV28
CDR3 protein: CASSTPATGSPLHF
CDR3 DNA: TGTGCCAGCAGTACCCCAGCGACGGGTTCACCCCTCCACTTT

D gene: -
clone size: -
J gene: TRBJ1-3
V gene: TRBV18
CDR3 protein: CASSPPGGVLSGNTIYF
CDR3 DNA: TGTGCCAGCTCACCACCGGGAGGAGTCCTCTCTGGAAACACCATATATTTT

D gene: -
clone size: once
J gene: TRBJ1-1
V gene: TRBV10-1
CDR3 protein: CASSPTRRTEAFF
CDR3 DNA: TGCGCCAGCAGCCCCACACGGAGGACTGAAGCTTTCTTT

D gene: TRBD2
clone size: -
J gene: TRBJ2-6
V gene: TRBV5-1
CDR3 protein: CASSLLGGDSYSGANVLTF
CDR3 DNA: TGCGCCAGCAGCCTCCTGGGGGGGGACTCTTACTCTGGGGCCAACGTCCTGACTTTC

D gene: -
clone size: -
J gene: TRBJ2-5
V gene: TRBV6-6
CDR3 protein: CASSLTGRGETQYF
CDR3 DNA: TGTGCCAGCAGCTTAACAGGGCGGGGGGAGACCCAGTACTTC